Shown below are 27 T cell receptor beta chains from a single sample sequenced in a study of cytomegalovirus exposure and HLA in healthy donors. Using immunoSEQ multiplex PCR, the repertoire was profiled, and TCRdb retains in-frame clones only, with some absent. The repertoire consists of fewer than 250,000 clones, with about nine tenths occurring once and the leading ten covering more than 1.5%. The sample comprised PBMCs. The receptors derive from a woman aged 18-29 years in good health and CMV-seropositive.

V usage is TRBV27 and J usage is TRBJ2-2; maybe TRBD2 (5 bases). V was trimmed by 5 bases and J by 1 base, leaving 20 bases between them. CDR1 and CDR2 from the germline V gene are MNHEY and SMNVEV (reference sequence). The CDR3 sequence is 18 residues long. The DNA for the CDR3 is TGTGCCAGCAGTCCGGAGGCGGTCGGCATCTGGAACACCGGGGAGCTGTTTTTT. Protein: CASSPEAVGIWNTGELFF.

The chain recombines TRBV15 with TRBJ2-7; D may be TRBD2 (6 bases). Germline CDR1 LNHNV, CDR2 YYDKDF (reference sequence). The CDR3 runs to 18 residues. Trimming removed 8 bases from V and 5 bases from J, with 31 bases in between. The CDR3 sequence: CATARDPGLPPMPDEQYF. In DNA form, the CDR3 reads TGTGCCACCGCCCGAGACCCGGGACTCCCTCCGATGCCGGACGAGCAGTACTTC.

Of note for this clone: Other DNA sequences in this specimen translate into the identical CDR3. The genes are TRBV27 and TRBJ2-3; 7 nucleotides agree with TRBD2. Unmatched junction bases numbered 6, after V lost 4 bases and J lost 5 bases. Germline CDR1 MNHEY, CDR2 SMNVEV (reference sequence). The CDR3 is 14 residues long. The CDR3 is CASSSRLAGDTQYF. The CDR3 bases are TGTGCCAGCAGTTCCCGACTAGCTGGAGATACGCAGTATTTT.

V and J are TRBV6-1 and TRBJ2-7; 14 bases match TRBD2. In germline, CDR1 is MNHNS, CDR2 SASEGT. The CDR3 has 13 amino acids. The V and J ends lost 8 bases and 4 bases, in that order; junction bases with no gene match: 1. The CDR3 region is CASRLAGGYEQYF. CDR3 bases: TGTGCCAGCCGACTAGCGGGAGGGTACGAGCAGTACTTC.

The CDR3 sequence: CASRLTGTSEAFF. Written as DNA, the CDR3 is TGTGCCAGTAGACTGACAGGAACCTCTGAAGCTTTCTTT. The chain has TRBV19 and TRBJ1-1, with D tentatively TRBD1 (6 bases). The CDR3 extends over 13 amino acids. V dropped 6 bases and J dropped 6 bases, with 14 bases sitting between them. The germline V gene has CDR1 LNHDA and CDR2 SQIVND (reference sequence). Complete variable domain (other parts from reference TRBV19 and TRBJ1-1): DGGITQSPKYLFRKEGQNVTLSCEQNLNHDAMYWYRQDPGQGLRLIYYSQIVNDFQKGDIAEGYSVSREKKESFPLTVTSAQKNPTAFYLCASRLTGTSEAFFGQGTRLTVV.

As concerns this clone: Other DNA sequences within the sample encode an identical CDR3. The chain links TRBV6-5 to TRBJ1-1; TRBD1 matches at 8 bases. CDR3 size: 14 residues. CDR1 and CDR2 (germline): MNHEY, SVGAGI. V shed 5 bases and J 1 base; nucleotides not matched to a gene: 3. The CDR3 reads CASSPGTGNTEAFF. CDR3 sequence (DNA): TGTGCCAGCAGTCCCGGGACAGGGAACACTGAAGCTTTCTTT.

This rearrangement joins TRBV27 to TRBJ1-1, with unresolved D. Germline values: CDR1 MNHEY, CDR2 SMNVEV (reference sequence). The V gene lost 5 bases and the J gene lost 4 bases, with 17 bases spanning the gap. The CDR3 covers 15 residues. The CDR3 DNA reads TGTGCCAGCAGTCCATTGAGGGTCGGGGTCACTGAAGCTTTCTTT. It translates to CASSPLRVGVTEAFF.

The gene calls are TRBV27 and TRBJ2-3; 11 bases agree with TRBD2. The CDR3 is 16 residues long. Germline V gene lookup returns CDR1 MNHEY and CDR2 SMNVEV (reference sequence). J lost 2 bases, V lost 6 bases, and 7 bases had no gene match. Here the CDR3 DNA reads TGTGCCAGCAGGGAGGGACTAGCGGCGCCCACAGATACGCAGTATTTT. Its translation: CASREGLAAPTDTQYF.

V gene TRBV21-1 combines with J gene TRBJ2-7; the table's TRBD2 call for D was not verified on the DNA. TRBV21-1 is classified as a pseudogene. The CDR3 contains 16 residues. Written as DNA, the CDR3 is TGTGCCAGCAGCAAAGGGTGTGGAGGGGAGTGCTACGAGCAGTACTTC. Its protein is CASSKGCGGECYEQYF.

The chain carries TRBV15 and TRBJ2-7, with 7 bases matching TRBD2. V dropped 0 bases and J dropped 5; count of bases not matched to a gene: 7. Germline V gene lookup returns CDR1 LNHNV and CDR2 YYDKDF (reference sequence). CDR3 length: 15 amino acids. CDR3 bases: TGTGCCACCAGCAGAGAGGCGGGAGTTCCGGACGAGCAGTACTTC. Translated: CATSREAGVPDEQYF.

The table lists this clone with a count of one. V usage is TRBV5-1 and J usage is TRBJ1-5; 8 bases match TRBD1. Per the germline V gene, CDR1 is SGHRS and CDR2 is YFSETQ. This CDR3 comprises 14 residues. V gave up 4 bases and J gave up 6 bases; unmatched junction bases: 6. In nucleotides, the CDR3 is TGCGCCAGCAGCCAAACAGGGGGGGGTCAGCCCCAGCATTTT. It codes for CASSQTGGGQPQHF.

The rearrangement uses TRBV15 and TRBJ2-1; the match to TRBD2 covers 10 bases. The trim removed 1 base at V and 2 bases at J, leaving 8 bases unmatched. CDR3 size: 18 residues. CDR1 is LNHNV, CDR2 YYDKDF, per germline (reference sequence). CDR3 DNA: TGTGCCACCAGCAGAGGGATACTAGCGGGGCCACCCTACAATGAGCAGTTCTTC. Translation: CATSRGILAGPPYNEQFF.

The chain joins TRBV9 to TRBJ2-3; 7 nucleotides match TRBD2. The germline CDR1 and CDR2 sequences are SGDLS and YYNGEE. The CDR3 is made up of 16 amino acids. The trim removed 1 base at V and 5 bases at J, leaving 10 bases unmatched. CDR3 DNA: TGTGCCAGCAGCGTATACGGGGGAGGGCCAAGAGATACGCAGTATTTT. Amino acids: CASSVYGGGPRDTQYF.

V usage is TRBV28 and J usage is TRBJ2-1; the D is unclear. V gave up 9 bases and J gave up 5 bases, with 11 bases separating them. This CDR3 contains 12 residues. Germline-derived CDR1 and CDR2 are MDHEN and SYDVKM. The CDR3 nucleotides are TGTGCCAGTGAAAGCATTGACAATGAGCAGTTCTTC. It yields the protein CASESIDNEQFF.

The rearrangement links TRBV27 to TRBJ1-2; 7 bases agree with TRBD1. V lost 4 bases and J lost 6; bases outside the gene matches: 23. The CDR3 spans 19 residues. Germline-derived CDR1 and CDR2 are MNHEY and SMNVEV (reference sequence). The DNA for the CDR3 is TGTGCCAGCAGTTCTCTTTTTATGACAGGGAAAGGTATAGACCATGGCTACACCTTC. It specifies CASSSLFMTGKGIDHGYTF.

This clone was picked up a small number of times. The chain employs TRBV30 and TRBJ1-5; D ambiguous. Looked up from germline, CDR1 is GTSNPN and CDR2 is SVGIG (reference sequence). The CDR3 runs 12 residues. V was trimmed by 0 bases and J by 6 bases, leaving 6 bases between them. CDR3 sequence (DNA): TGTGCCTGGAGTGTGGGAGGTCAGCCCCAGCATTTT. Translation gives CAWSVGGQPQHF.

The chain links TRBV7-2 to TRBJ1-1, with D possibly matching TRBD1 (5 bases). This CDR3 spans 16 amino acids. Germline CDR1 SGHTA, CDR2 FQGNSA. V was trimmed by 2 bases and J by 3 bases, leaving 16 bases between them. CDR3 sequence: CASSLYIGTGDTEAFF. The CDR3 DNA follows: TGTGCCAGCAGCTTATATATCGGAACGGGGGACACTGAAGCTTTCTTT. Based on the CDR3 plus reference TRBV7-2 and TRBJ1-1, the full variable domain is GAGVSQSPSNKVTEKGKDVELRCDPISGHTALYWYRQSLGQGLEFLIYFQGNSAPDKSGLPSDRFSAERTGGSVSTLTIQRTQQEDSAVYLCASSLYIGTGDTEAFFGQGTRLTVV.

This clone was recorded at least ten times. The CDR3 is CSVSRSGEQYF. The CDR3 DNA sequence: TGCAGCGTTTCCCGTAGCGGGGAGCAGTACTTC. V gene TRBV29-1 combines with J gene TRBJ2-7, with 7 bases fitting TRBD2. There are 11 residues in the CDR3. The V and J ends lost 5 bases and 7 bases, in that order; junction bases with no gene match: 5. Germline CDR1 reads SQVTM; CDR2 reads ANQGSEA.

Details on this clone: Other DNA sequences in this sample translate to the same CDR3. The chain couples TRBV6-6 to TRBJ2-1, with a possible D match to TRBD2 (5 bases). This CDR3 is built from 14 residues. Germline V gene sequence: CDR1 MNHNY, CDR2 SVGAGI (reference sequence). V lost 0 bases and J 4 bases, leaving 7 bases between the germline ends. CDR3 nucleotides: TGTGCCAGCAGTTACTCGCGGGTATACAATGAGCAGTTCTTC. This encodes CASSYSRVYNEQFF.

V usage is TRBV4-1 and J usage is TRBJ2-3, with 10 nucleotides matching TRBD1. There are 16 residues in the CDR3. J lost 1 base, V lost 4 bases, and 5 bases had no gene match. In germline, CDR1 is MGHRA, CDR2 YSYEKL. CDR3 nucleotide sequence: TGCGCCAGCAGCCCCCCCGGGACAGGGGGCACAGATACGCAGTATTTT. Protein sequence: CASSPPGTGGTDTQYF.

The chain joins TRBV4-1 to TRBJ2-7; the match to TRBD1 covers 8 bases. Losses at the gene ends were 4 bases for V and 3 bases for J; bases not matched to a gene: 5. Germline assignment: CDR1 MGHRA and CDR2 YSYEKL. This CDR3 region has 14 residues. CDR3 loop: CASSRRTGNYEQYF. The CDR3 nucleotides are TGCGCCAGCAGCCGCCGGACAGGGAACTACGAGCAGTACTTC.

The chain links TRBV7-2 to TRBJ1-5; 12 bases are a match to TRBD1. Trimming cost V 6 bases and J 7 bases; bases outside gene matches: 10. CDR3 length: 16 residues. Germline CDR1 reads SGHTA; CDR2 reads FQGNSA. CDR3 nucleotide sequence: TGTGCCAGCAGTTTTCCGGGACAGGGGGCGGACCAGCCCCAGCATTTT. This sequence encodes CASSFPGQGADQPQHF.

CDR3 loop: CAISEDRERGYTF. CDR3 DNA: TGTGCCATCAGTGAGGACAGGGAGCGTGGCTACACCTTC. This rearrangement joins TRBV10-3 to TRBJ1-2; 7 bases line up with TRBD1. The junction had 4 bases not matched to a gene; V was cut back by 2 bases and J by 7 bases. This CDR3 has 13 residues. In germline, CDR1 is ENHRY, CDR2 SYGVKD.

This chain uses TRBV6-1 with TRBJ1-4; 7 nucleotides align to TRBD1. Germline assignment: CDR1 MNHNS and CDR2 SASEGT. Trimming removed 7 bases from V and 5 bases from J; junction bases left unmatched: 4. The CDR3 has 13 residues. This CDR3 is CASILDRNEKLFF. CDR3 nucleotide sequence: TGTGCCAGCATCTTGGACAGGAATGAAAAACTGTTTTTT.

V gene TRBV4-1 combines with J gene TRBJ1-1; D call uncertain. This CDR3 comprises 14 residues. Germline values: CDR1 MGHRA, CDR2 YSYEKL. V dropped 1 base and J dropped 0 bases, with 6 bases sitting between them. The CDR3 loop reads CASSQGSMNTEAFF. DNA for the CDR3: TGCGCCAGCAGCCAAGGGAGCATGAACACTGAAGCTTTCTTT.

The CDR3 region is CASLEWDSPWGYTF. CDR3 nucleotide sequence: TGTGCCAGTTTAGAATGGGACAGCCCTTGGGGCTACACCTTC. This sequence joins TRBV28 and TRBJ1-2; 7 bases agree with TRBD1. Germline V gene lookup returns CDR1 MDHEN and CDR2 SYDVKM. CDR3 length: 14 amino acids. V lost 9 bases and J lost 8; bases outside the gene matches: 15.

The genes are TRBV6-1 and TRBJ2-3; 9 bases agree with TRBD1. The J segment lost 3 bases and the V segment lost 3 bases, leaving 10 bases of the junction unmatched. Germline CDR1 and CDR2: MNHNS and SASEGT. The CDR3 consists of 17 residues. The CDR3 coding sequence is TGTGCCAGCAGTGACGACCCCCCGGGACAGGGAACAGATACGCAGTATTTT. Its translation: CASSDDPPGQGTDTQYF.